The clone carrying this T cell receptor (beta chain) was seen more than once but under ten times. What it binds is unknown. MiXCR, applied by TCRdb to the RACE reads, yields one record per CDR3 protein. The profile shows about 260,000 distinct CDR3 sequences, 7.5% to 9% of them singletons. The entry originates in a study of human T cells and chemical hapten exposure. Study-level information: Subjects had 2% DPC placed on about 2 cm by about 2 cm of upper inner arm skin for sensitization.

Stated time point: pre-sensitization, week 0. Regarding treatment: therapeutic diphenylcyclopropenone sensitization with weekly scalp DPC. Unfractionated whole blood yielded the extracted total RNA. Notes on the study in general: PT1 expanded TCR numbers tracked positively with patch test score.

This CDR3 spans 13 amino acids. Germline-derived CDR1 and CDR2 are ENHRY and SYGVKD. Trimming took off 0 bases at V and 7 bases at J, with 7 bases between the two ends. The chain couples TRBV10-3 to TRBJ2-1; D may be TRBD2 (6 bases). The material sequenced was whole blood, taken in connection with sensitization to the hapten diphenylcyclopropenone (DPC). The origin of this receptor is a woman aged 40 to 49 with alopecia areata. Some clones in this sample may be carry-over from other donors' samples. In DNA form, the CDR3 reads TGTGCCATCAGTGAGTCCGGGGGAAATGAGCAGTTCTTC. Translated: CAISESGGNEQFF.